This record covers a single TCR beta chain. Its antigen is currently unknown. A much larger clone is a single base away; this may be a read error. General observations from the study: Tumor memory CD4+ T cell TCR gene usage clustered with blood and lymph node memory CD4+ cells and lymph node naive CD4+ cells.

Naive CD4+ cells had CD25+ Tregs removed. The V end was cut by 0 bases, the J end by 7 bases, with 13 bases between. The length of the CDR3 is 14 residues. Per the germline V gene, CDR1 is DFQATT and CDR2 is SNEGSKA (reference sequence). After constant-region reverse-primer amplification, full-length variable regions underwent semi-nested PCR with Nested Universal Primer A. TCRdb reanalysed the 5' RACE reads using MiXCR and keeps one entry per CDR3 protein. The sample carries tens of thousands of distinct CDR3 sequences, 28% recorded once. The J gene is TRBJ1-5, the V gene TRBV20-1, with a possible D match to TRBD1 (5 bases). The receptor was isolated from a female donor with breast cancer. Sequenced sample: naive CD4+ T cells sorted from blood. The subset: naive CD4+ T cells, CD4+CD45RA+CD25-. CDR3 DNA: TGCAGTGCTAGAGATCCAGGGAAGAGACAGCCCCAGCATTTT. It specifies CSARDPGKRQPQHF.